The 20 T cell receptor beta chains presented below share a single source sample, sequenced in a study of blood T cell repertoires in COVID-19. Repertoires were generated with immunoSEQ multiplex PCR, while TCRdb's copy carries only in-frame clones and drops some. The profile shows around 380,000 clones, more than 75% of them singletons. Sequenced: PBMCs or T cells enriched from blood (not recorded which). Every receptor here comes from a man aged 25 to 40 who had recovered from COVID-19.

This clone was observed a few times. J is TRBJ1-5 and V is TRBV6-5; possible D gene TRBD1, 5 bases. The V gene's germline CDR1 is MNHEY and CDR2 SVGAGI. The CDR3 has 14 residues. Deletions cut 10 bases from V and 1 base from J, with 14 bases between. The CDR3 nucleotides are TGTGCCACCCTGCTGGGGGGGAGCAATCAGCCCCAGCATTTT. Translated: CATLLGGSNQPQHF.

The V and J genes are TRBV9 and TRBJ1-1; TRBD1 might be the D (5 bases). V lost 6 bases and J 3 bases, leaving 21 bases between the germline ends. The CDR3 spans 16 residues. CDR1 SGDLS and CDR2 YYNGEE come from the germline V gene. The CDR3 is CASTKDGRAIDTEAFF. CDR3 bases: TGTGCCAGCACCAAGGACGGCAGGGCGATTGACACTGAAGCTTTCTTT.

Here the CDR3 reads CASSVQGENYGYTF. CDR3 nucleotides: TGCGCCAGCAGCGTACAGGGAGAAAACTATGGCTACACCTTC. V is TRBV5-1 and J is TRBJ1-2; the D gene is possibly TRBD1 (6 bases). V was shortened by 4 bases and J by 2 bases, with 12 bases between the two germline ends. The CDR3 is made up of 14 amino acids. CDR1 is SGHRS and CDR2 is YFSETQ in the germline V gene.

The genes are TRBV18 and TRBJ2-7; TRBD2 matches 7 bases. Germline V gene lookup returns CDR1 KGHSH and CDR2 LQKENI. This CDR3 is built from 15 residues. Trimming at V came to 4 bases and at J to 0 bases, leaving 6 bases not matched to a gene. CDR3 coding DNA: TGTGCCAGCTCACTGAGCGGGGCACCCTCCTACGAGCAGTACTTC. This sequence encodes CASSLSGAPSYEQYF.

Only one count was recorded for this clone. The chain combines TRBV12-5 with TRBJ1-5; the D is unclear. CDR1 is LGHNT, CDR2 FRNRAP, per germline. The CDR3 has 13 amino acids. V was pared by 11 bases and J by 5 bases, with 16 bases between. CDR3 amino acids: CAYNRDFDQPQHF. As DNA, the CDR3 is TGTGCTTATAACCGGGATTTTGATCAGCCCCAGCATTTT.

The rearrangement uses TRBV5-1 and TRBJ1-1, with no clear D. Germline assignment: CDR1 SGHRS and CDR2 YFSETQ. Between the trimmed V and J ends, which lost 0 bases and 3 bases, there was a span of 12 bases. CDR3 length: 15 residues. The CDR3 sequence is CASSLGLPGDTEAFF. Written as DNA, the CDR3 is TGCGCCAGCAGCTTGGGCCTACCCGGGGACACTGAAGCTTTCTTT.

This clone was seen a handful of times. The rearrangement links TRBV27 to TRBJ2-3; D is perhaps TRBD1 (6 bases). The CDR3 loop spans 15 amino acids. Trimming removed 3 bases at V and 1 base at J, with 11 bases between. Germline V lookup: CDR1 MNHEY, CDR2 SMNVEV (reference sequence). The CDR3 spells CASSLYRVGTDTQYF. The DNA of the CDR3 is TGTGCCAGCAGTTTGTACAGGGTGGGCACAGATACGCAGTATTTT.

This sequence joins TRBV15 and TRBJ2-1, with 9 nucleotides matching TRBD1. The CDR3 totals 16 residues. The trim removed 1 base at V and 7 bases at J, leaving 8 bases unmatched. The germline CDR1 and CDR2 sequences are LNHNV and YYDKDF (reference sequence). The CDR3 loop is CATSRVAGQGVNEQFF. The DNA for the CDR3 is TGTGCCACCAGCAGAGTCGCGGGACAGGGTGTGAATGAGCAGTTCTTC.

This chain links TRBV2 with TRBJ1-2; D is possibly TRBD1 (5 bases). Germline V CDR1 and CDR2: SNHLY, FYNNEI. CDR3 length equals 13 residues. Trimming removed 7 bases at V and 5 bases at J, with 14 bases between. The CDR3 nucleotides are TGTGCCAGCACGCGACAGAACTATTATGGCTACACCTTC. As protein: CASTRQNYYGYTF.

The rearrangement uses TRBV2 and TRBJ1-5; a possible D gene is TRBD1 (6 bases). The germline CDR1 and CDR2 sequences are SNHLY and FYNNEI. The CDR3 is 14 amino acids. V dropped 5 bases and J dropped 2 bases, with 10 bases sitting between them. The CDR3 bases are TGTGCCAGCAGTCCTCGGACAGGCAATCAGCCCCAGCATTTT. It is translated as CASSPRTGNQPQHF.

This chain joins TRBV12-5 and TRBJ1-1; 9 positions agree with TRBD1. CDR1 is LGHNT, CDR2 FRNRAP, per germline. This CDR3 has 15 amino acids. Losses at the gene ends were 4 bases for V and 1 base for J; bases not matched to a gene: 4. CDR3 sequence: CASGSYRGQNTEAFF. The CDR3 DNA reads as TGTGCTAGTGGTTCCTACAGGGGGCAGAACACTGAAGCTTTCTTT.

This chain joins TRBV3-1 (or the pseudogene TRBV3-2) and TRBJ2-2; possibly TRBD1 for D (6 bases). From germline, CDR1 is LGHDT and CDR2 YNNKEL (reference sequence). V dropped 4 bases and J dropped 6 bases, with 9 bases sitting between them. The CDR3 covers 13 residues. The CDR3 DNA is TGTGCCAGCAGCCTCAAGGGGGCCGGGGAGCTGTTTTTT. Residues: CASSLKGAGELFF.

This chain uses TRBV19 with TRBJ2-2; D unresolved. From germline, CDR1 is LNHDA and CDR2 SQIVND (reference sequence). The CDR3 spans 12 residues. Trimming took 10 bases from V and 3 from J, leaving 9 bases between them. In DNA form, the CDR3 reads TGTGCCACCCCATCGGACACCGGGGAGCTGTTTTTT. Its translation is CATPSDTGELFF.

This chain connects TRBV4-1 to TRBJ1-6; a weak D match, TRBD1 (6 bases). Germline CDR1 reads MGHRA; CDR2 reads YSYEKL. V lost 4 bases, J lost 14 bases, and 15 bases lay in between. The CDR3 runs 13 residues. CDR3 loop: CASSRDRSEALHF. The CDR3 region has the DNA TGCGCCAGCAGCCGCGACAGGTCCGAAGCCCTCCACTTT.

The rearrangement joins TRBV19 to TRBJ2-3; maybe TRBD2 (5 bases). The ends were cut back, 3 bases at V and 2 bases at J, with 12 bases in the middle. CDR1 and CDR2 (germline): LNHDA, SQIVND (reference sequence). The CDR3 is made up of 15 amino acids. The CDR3 is CASSIGSGHTDTQYF. DNA for the CDR3: TGTGCCAGTAGTATCGGAAGCGGTCACACAGATACGCAGTATTTT.

This sequence joins TRBV5-1 and TRBJ2-1; TRBD2 matches 8 bases. Losses at the gene ends were 4 bases for V and 7 bases for J; bases not matched to a gene: 13. This CDR3 is 16 amino acids long. In germline, CDR1 is SGHRS, CDR2 YFSETQ. The CDR3: CASSAGGFTTTNEQFF. The DNA for the CDR3 is TGCGCCAGCAGCGCGGGGGGCTTCACCACGACTAATGAGCAGTTCTTC.

The chain carries TRBV12-5 and TRBJ2-1; TRBD2 matches 8 bases. This CDR3 has 16 residues. The V gene's germline CDR1 is LGHNT and CDR2 FRNRAP. The V gene end was trimmed by 6 bases and the J gene end by 2 bases; junction bases not matched to a gene: 9. The CDR3 DNA sequence: TGTGCTAGTGGATTTGTCGGGACTAGAACCTACAATGAGCAGTTCTTC. Translating it yields CASGFVGTRTYNEQFF.

The rearrangement links TRBV3-1 (or the pseudogene TRBV3-2) to TRBJ2-5, with TRBD2 matching over 8 bases. The V gene end was trimmed by 8 bases and the J gene end by 5 bases; junction bases not matched to a gene: 4. Germline CDR1 is LGHDT and CDR2 is YNNKEL (reference sequence). The CDR3 is 12 amino acids. The CDR3 sequence is CASDGGAETQYF. CDR3 bases: TGTGCCAGCGACGGGGGGGCCGAGACCCAGTACTTC.

The rearrangement links TRBV2 to TRBJ2-7, with 10 bases matching TRBD2. The trim removed 7 bases at V and 4 bases at J, leaving 10 bases unmatched. Germline V lookup: CDR1 SNHLY, CDR2 FYNNEI. The CDR3 has 15 residues. The CDR3 DNA reads as TGTGCCAGCACCTGGACTAGCGGAAACCTATACGAGCAGTACTTC. It yields the protein CASTWTSGNLYEQYF.

V and J are TRBV5-1 and TRBJ1-4; 7 nucleotides match TRBD1. The CDR3 is 14 amino acids. The germline V gene encodes CDR1 SGHRS and CDR2 YFSETQ. V trimming: 4 bases; J trimming: 6 bases; junction bases outside the gene matches: 6. CDR3 in DNA: TGCGCCAGCAGCCGTCCCGGGACAGATGAAAAACTGTTTTTT. Protein sequence: CASSRPGTDEKLFF.